The present T cell receptor (beta chain) was sequenced within a study of blood T cell repertoires in COVID-19. The assay was immunoSEQ multiplex PCR, and TCRdb's table has in-frame clones only and misses some. This sample yields 200,000 to 300,000 clones, of which around four fifths are seen a single time; 4.2% belongs to the top ten. This CDR3 has 14 residues. Germline CDR1 reads MNHEY; CDR2 reads SVGAGI. As concerns this clone: The junction shows a germline mismatch at one end, possibly a read error.

The TCR originated in a man aged 55 to 70 with acute or convalescent COVID-19. Sequences were obtained from peripheral blood. This chain joins TRBV6-5 and TRBJ2-7; perhaps TRBD2 as D (6 bases). CDR3 region: CARRRRAETVEQYF. Written as DNA, the CDR3 is TGTGCCCGCAGGAGGAGGGCGGAGACGGTCGAGCAGTACTTC.